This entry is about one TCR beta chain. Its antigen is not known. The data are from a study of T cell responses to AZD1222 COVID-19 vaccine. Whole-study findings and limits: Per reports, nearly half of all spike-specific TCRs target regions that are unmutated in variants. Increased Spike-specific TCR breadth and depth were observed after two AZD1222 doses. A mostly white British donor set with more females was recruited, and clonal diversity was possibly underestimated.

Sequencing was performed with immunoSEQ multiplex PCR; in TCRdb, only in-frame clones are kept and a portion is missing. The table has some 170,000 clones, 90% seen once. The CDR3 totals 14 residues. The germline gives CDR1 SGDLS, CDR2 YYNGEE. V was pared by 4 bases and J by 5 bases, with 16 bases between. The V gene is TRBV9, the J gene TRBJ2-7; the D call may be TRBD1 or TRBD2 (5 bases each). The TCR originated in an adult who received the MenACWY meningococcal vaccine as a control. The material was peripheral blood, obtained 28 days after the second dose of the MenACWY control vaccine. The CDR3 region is CASSPGPPIHEQYF. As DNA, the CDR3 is TGTGCCAGCAGCCCGGGGCCCCCAATACACGAGCAGTACTTC.